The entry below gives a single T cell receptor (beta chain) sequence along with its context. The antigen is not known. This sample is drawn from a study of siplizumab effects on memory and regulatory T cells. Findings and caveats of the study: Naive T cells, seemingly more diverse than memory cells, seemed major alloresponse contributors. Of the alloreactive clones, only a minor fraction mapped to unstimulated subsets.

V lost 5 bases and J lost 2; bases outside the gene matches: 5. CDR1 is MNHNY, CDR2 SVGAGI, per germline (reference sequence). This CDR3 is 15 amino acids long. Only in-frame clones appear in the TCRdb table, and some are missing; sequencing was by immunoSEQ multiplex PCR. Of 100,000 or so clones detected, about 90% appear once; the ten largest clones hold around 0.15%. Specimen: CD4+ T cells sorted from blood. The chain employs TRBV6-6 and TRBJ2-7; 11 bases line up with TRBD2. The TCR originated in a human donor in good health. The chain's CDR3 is CASSRGLADTYEQYF. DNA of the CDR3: TGTGCCAGCAGTAGGGGACTAGCGGATACCTACGAGCAGTACTTC.